This T cell receptor (beta chain) comes out of a study of blood T cell repertoires in COVID-19. Whole-study context: Whether acute or convalescent, the COVID-19 samples came from the United States, Italy and Spain.

Original handling: Amplification of reference gene primers provided the estimated nucleated cell counts. Profiled with immunoSEQ multiplex PCR; TCRdb holds only in-frame clones, not every one. The DNA was the basis for D and trimming; V, J and clone size are from that table. The sample has approximately 250,000 clones; 70% to 90% are singletons. Germline CDR1 KGHSH, CDR2 LQKENI. The CDR3 totals 12 residues. The V end was cut by 2 bases, the J end by 8 bases, with 9 bases between. V gene TRBV18 combines with J gene TRBJ1-1; unclear D gene. The clonotype comes from a man aged 35 to 55 with acute or convalescent COVID-19. Sequenced material: peripheral blood. CDR3 residues: CASSPMEGEAFF. The CDR3 DNA sequence: TGTGCCAGCTCACCAATGGAGGGCGAAGCTTTCTTT.